Listed below are T cell receptor beta chains from one sample, sequenced in a study of beta chain features in type 1 diabetes. Repertoires were generated with immunoSEQ multiplex PCR, while TCRdb's copy carries only in-frame clones and drops some. The sample carries about 650,000 clones, roughly an eighth recorded once. Material: naive CD4+ T cells from blood. These receptors were obtained from a man aged 25 to 40 with type 1 diabetes. Both conserved end residues are part of each CDR3. D genes are given only for firm matches. Rows give clone size only sometimes, using once, few, many, or a class for an expanded clone.

CDR3 length	clone size	V gene	D gene	J gene	CDR3 protein	CDR3 DNA
15	few	TRBV18	NA	TRBJ1-5	CASSPQKANNQPQHF	TGTGCCAGCTCACCCCAGAAGGCTAACAATCAGCCCCAGCATTTT
15	few	TRBV9	TRBD2	TRBJ2-3	CASTLGDYSTDTQYF	TGTGCCAGCACCCTAGGGGACTATAGCACAGATACGCAGTATTTT
16	NA	TRBV25-1	NA	TRBJ2-1	CASSLPGSPNYNEQFF	TGTGCCAGCAGTCTTCCGGGGTCCCCTAACTACAATGAGCAGTTCTTC
16	few	TRBV4-3	TRBD1	TRBJ1-6	CASSRSPQTGDSPLHF	TGCGCCAGCAGCCGCTCGCCCCAGACAGGGGATTCACCCCTCCACTTT
14	NA	TRBV30	NA	TRBJ1-2	CAWSPRDKTYGYTF	TGTGCCTGGAGCCCCCGGGACAAGACTTATGGCTACACCTTC
13	few	TRBV7-2	NA	TRBJ2-2	CASSSSNTGELFF	TGTGCCAGCAGCTCCTCGAACACCGGGGAGCTGTTTTTT
15	few	TRBV7-9	NA	TRBJ2-2	CASSLQGPNTGELFF	TGTGCCAGCAGCTTACAGGGCCCGAACACCGGGGAGCTGTTTTTT
13	NA	TRBV5-4	NA	TRBJ1-5	CASSLKGAQPQHF	TGTGCCAGCAGCTTGAAAGGGGCGCAGCCCCAGCATTTT
16	few	TRBV28	TRBD1	TRBJ1-3	CASRGAGTATGNTIYF	TGTGCCAGCAGGGGGGCCGGGACAGCTACTGGAAACACCATATATTTT
14	few	TRBV7-2	NA	TRBJ1-1	CASSPGGVNTEAFF	TGTGCCAGCAGCCCTGGGGGAGTGAACACTGAAGCTTTCTTT
12	NA	TRBV27	NA	TRBJ2-2	CASSFMSGELFF	TGTGCCAGCAGTTTTATGTCCGGGGAGCTGTTTTTT
12	few	TRBV28	NA	TRBJ2-7	CASSGTWYEQYF	TGTGCCAGCAGTGGTACCTGGTACGAGCAGTACTTC